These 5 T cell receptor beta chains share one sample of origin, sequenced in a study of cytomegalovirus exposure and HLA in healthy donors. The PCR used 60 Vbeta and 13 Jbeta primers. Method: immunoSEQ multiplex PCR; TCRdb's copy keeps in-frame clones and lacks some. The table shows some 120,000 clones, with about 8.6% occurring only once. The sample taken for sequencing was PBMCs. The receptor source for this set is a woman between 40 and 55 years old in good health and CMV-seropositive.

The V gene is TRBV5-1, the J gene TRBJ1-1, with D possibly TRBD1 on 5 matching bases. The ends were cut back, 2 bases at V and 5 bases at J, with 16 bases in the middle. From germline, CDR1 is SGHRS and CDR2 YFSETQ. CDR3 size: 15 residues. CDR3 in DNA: TGCGCCAGCAGCTTCACTCCCGGGGGGGGGACTGAAGCTTTCTTT. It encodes CASSFTPGGGTEAFF.

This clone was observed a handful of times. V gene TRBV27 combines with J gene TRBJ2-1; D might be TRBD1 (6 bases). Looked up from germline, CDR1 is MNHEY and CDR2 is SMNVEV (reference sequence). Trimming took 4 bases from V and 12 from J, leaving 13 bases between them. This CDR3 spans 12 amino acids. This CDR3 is CASSSPQGTQFF. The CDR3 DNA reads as TGTGCCAGCAGTTCTCCTCAGGGGACGCAGTTCTTC.

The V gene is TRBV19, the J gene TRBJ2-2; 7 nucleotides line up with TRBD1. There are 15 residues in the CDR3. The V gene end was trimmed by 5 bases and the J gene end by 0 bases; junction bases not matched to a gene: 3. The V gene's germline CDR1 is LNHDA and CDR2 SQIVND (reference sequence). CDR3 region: CASSAQGTNTGELFF. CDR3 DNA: TGTGCCAGTAGTGCACAGGGGACGAACACCGGGGAGCTGTTTTTT.

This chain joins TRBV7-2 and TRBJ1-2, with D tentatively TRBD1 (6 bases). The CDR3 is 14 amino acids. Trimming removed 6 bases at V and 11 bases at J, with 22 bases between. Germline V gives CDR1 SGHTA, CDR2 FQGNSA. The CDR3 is CASSVQGSSMRYTF. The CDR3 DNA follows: TGTGCCAGCAGTGTACAGGGAAGTTCGATGCGGTACACCTTC.

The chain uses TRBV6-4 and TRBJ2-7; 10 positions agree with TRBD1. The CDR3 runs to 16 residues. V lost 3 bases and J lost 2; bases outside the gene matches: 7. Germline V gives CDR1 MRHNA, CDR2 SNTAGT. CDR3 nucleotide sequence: TGTGCCAGCAGTGAAGTTGCCGGGACAGGGGCCTACGAGCAGTACTTC. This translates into CASSEVAGTGAYEQYF.